One and the same sample provided the 11 T cell receptor beta chains below, sequenced in a study of cytotoxic CD8 clonotypes in ibrutinib-treated CLL. Method: immunoSEQ multiplex PCR; TCRdb's copy keeps in-frame clones and lacks some. The sample lists about 300,000 clones, 70% to 80% occurring once. The specimen comprised PBMCs, sampled at disease progression, from a patient treated with ibrutinib. The receptors stem from a human donor with chronic lymphocytic leukemia.

This clone was recorded once. This chain connects TRBV5-1 to TRBJ1-6; D perhaps matches TRBD1 (5 bases). The CDR3 runs 12 residues. The germline V gene has CDR1 SGHRS and CDR2 YFSETQ. Between the trimmed V and J ends, which lost 5 bases and 7 bases, there was a span of 7 bases. The CDR3 DNA sequence: TGCGCCAGCAGGGGGGTGAATTCACCCCTCCACTTT. Protein sequence: CASRGVNSPLHF.

This clone showed up just once. The gene calls are TRBV20-1 and TRBJ1-4; D is uncertain. The CDR3 consists of 11 residues. Between the trimmed V and J ends, which lost 6 bases and 8 bases, there was a span of 10 bases. Germline CDR1 reads DFQATT; CDR2 reads SNEGSKA (reference sequence). The chain's CDR3 is CSARGGEKLFF. CDR3 DNA sequence: TGCAGTGCCCGAGGCGGGGAAAAACTGTTTTTT.

V is TRBV5-6 and J is TRBJ2-1, with D perhaps given as TRBD1 or TRBD2 (5 bases each). Trimming removed 1 base at V and 7 bases at J, with 15 bases between. From germline, CDR1 is SGHDT and CDR2 YYEEEE. There are 15 residues in the CDR3. The CDR3 DNA follows: TGTGCCAGCAGCTTGTCAACTGGGTGGGGGAATGAGCAGTTCTTC. This gives the protein CASSLSTGWGNEQFF.

The gene calls are TRBV6-5 and TRBJ1-5, with 11 bases matching TRBD1. The J segment lost 11 bases and the V segment lost 10 bases, leaving 7 bases of the junction unmatched. Looked up from germline, CDR1 is MNHEY and CDR2 is SVGAGI. The CDR3 is 12 residues long. The CDR3 nucleotides read TGTGCCACCGGACAGGGGGCTAGGGCCCAGCATTTT. Amino acids: CATGQGARAQHF.

V is TRBV4-3 and J is TRBJ2-7; 9 bases are shared with TRBD2. Germline V gene sequence: CDR1 LGHNA, CDR2 YSLEER. The CDR3 totals 17 residues. The trim removed 0 bases at V and 3 bases at J, leaving 9 bases unmatched. CDR3 DNA: TGCGCCAGCAGCCAAGACCCCGCTAGCGGGGTTCTCTACGAGCAGTACTTC. Its protein is CASSQDPASGVLYEQYF.

There are a few counts of this clone. The rearrangement joins TRBV7-9 to TRBJ2-6; no firm D call. V gave up 5 bases and J gave up 2 bases, with 4 bases separating them. Germline CDR1 and CDR2: SEHNR and FQNEAQ (reference sequence). The CDR3 loop spans 13 amino acids. The CDR3 region is CASSPPGANVLTF. The CDR3 DNA follows: TGTGCCAGCAGCCCCCCTGGGGCCAACGTCCTGACTTTC.

The J gene is TRBJ2-3, the V gene TRBV5-6; TRBD1 aligns across 7 bases. The germline V gene encodes CDR1 SGHDT and CDR2 YYEEEE. The CDR3 loop spans 15 amino acids. V lost 1 base to trimming and J lost 2 bases; unmatched junction nucleotides: 4. CDR3: CASSLPGTATDTQYF. CDR3 DNA: TGTGCCAGCAGCTTGCCCGGGACAGCCACAGATACGCAGTATTTT.

The chain has TRBV5-1 and TRBJ2-3, with 9 bases identical to TRBD2. This CDR3 has 15 amino acids. Trimming removed 5 bases from V and 2 bases from J; junction bases left unmatched: 6. CDR1 is SGHRS, CDR2 YFSETQ, per germline. CDR3 protein: CASRSTSGVTDTQYF. CDR3 nucleotides: TGCGCCAGCAGGTCGACTAGCGGTGTCACAGATACGCAGTATTTT. The full variable domain, rest sourced from reference TRBV5-1 and TRBJ2-3, is KAGVTQTPRYLIKTRGQQVTLSCSPISGHRSVSWYQQTPGQGLQFLFEYFSETQRNKGNFPGRFSGRQFSNSRSEMNVSTLELGDSALYLCASRSTSGVTDTQYFGPGTRLTVL.

The rearrangement uses TRBV2 and TRBJ1-2; possible D gene TRBD1, 6 bases. Trimming removed 10 bases at V and 5 bases at J, with 17 bases between. Germline assignment: CDR1 SNHLY and CDR2 FYNNEI. The CDR3 has 13 amino acids. The CDR3 protein is CATPQGPIYGYTF. In DNA form, the CDR3 reads TGTGCCACTCCCCAGGGGCCGATATATGGCTACACCTTC. The whole variable domain, remainder taken from reference TRBV2 and TRBJ1-2, is EPEVTQTPSHQVTQMGQEVILRCVPISNHLYFYWYRQILGQKVEFLVSFYNNEISEKSEIFDDQFSVERPDGSNFTLKIRSTKLEDSAMYFCATPQGPIYGYTFGSGTRLTVV.

The chain uses TRBV4-3 and TRBJ2-3; unclear D gene. Germline loops: CDR1 LGHNA, CDR2 YSLEER. This CDR3 is built from 14 residues. Trimming cost V 3 bases and J 2 bases, with 9 bases left between them. The CDR3 nucleotides read TGCGCCAGCAGCCAGGGTCACCCCACAGATACGCAGTATTTT. Encoded protein: CASSQGHPTDTQYF.

The CDR3 DNA reads as TGCAGCGTTGCGTGGAGCCCAGGATCTTACGAGCAGTACTTC. Its protein is CSVAWSPGSYEQYF. The rearrangement uses TRBV29-1 and TRBJ2-7; D is ambiguous. The CDR3 spans 14 residues. The V and J ends lost 4 bases and 4 bases respectively, with 17 bases between them. Germline V gene sequence: CDR1 SQVTM, CDR2 ANQGSEA.